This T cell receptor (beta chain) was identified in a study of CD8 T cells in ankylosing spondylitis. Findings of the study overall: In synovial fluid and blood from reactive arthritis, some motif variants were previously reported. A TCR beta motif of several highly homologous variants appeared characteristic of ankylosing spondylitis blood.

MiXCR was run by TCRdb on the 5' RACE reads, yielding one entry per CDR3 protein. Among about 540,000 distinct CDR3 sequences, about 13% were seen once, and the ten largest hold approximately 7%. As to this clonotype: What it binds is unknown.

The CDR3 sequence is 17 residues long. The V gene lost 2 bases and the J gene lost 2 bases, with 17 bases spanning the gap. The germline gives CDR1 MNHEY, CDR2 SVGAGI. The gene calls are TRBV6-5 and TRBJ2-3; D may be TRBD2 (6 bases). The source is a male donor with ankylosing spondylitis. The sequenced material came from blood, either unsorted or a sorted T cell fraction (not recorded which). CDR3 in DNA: TGTGCCAGCAGTTACACCCGGGACTCAAGGTCCACAGATACGCAGTATTTT. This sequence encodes CASSYTRDSRSTDTQYF.